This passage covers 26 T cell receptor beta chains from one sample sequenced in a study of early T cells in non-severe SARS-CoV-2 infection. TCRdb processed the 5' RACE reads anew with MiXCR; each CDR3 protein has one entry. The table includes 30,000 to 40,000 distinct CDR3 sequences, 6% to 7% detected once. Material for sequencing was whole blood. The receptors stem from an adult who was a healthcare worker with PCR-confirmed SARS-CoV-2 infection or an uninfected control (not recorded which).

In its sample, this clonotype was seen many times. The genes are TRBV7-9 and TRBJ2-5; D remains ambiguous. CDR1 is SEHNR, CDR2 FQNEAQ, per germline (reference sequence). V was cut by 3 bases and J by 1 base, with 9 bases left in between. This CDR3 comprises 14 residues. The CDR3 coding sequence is TGTGCCAGCAGCTTCGCACACTCCCAAGAGACCCAGTACTTC. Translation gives CASSFAHSQETQYF.

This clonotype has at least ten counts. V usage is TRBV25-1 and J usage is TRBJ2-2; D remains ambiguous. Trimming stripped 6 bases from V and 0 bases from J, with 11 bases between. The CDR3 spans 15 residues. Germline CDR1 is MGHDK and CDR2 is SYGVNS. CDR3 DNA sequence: TGTGCCAGCAGCAGACACACTACGAACACCGGGGAGCTGTTTTTT. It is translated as CASSRHTTNTGELFF.

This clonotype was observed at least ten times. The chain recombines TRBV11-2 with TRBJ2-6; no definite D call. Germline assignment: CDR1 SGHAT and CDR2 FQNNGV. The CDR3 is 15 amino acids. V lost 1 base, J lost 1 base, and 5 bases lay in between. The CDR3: CASSLVGSGANVLTF. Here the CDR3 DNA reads TGTGCCAGCAGCTTAGTAGGGTCTGGGGCCAACGTCCTGACTTTC. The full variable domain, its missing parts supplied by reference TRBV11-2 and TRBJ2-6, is EAGVAQSPRYKIIEKRQSVAFWCNPISGHATLYWYQQILGQGPKLLIQFQNNGVVDDSQLPKDRFSAERLKGVDSTLKIQPAKLEDSAVYLCASSLVGSGANVLTFGAGSRLTVL.

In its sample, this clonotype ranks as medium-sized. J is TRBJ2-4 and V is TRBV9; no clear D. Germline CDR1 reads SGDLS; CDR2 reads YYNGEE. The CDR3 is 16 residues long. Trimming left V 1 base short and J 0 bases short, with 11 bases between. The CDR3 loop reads CASSVRADLAKNIQYF. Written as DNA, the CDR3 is TGTGCCAGCAGCGTAAGGGCAGATCTAGCCAAAAACATTCAGTACTTC. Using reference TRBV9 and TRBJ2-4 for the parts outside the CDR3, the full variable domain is DSGVTQTPKHLITATGQRVTLRCSPRSGDLSVYWYQQSLDQGLQFLIQYYNGEERAKGNILERFSAQQFPDLHSELNLSSLELGDSALYFCASSVRADLAKNIQYFGAGTRLSVL.

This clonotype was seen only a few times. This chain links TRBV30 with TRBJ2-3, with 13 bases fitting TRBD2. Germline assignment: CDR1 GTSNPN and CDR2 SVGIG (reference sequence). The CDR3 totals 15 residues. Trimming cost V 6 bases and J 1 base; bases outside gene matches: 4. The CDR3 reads CACSGTSGGTDTQYF. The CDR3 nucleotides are TGTGCCTGTTCCGGGACTAGCGGGGGCACAGATACGCAGTATTTT.

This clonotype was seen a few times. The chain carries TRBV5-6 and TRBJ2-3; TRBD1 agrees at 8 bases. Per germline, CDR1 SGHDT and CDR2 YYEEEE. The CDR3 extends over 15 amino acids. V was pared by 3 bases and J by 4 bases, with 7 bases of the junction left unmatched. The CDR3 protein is CASSWDRRRADTQYF. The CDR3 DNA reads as TGTGCCAGCAGCTGGGACAGGCGGAGGGCAGATACGCAGTATTTT.

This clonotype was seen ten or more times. The CDR3 sequence: CASSQVDSGIYNEQFF. The DNA of the CDR3 is TGCGCCAGCAGCCAAGTCGACAGTGGAATCTACAATGAGCAGTTCTTC. The rearrangement uses TRBV4-1 and TRBJ2-1, with a possible D match to TRBD1 (5 bases). The CDR3 consists of 16 residues. Germline CDR1 reads MGHRA; CDR2 reads YSYEKL. Trimming left V 1 base short and J 3 bases short, with 13 bases between.

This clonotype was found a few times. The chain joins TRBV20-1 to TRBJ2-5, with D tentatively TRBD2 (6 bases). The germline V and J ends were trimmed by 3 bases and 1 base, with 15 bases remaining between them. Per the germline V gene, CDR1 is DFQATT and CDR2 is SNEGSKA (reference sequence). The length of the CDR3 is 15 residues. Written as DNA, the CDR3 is TGCAGTGCTAGTTCCTGGCGGGGTACCCAAGAGACCCAGTACTTC. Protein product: CSASSWRGTQETQYF.

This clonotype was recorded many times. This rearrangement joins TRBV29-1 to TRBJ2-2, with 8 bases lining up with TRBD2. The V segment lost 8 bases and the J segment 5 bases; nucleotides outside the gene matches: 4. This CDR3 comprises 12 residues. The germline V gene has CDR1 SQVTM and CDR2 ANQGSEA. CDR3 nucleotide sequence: TGCAGCCTTAGCGGGGAAACCGGGGAGCTGTTTTTT. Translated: CSLSGETGELFF.

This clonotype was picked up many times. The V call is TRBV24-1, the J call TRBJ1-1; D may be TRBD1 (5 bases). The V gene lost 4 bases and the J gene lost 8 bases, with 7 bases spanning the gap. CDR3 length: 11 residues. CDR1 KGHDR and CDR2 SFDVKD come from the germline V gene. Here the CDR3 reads CATSDRDEAFF. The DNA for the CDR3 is TGTGCCACCAGTGACAGGGACGAAGCTTTCTTT.

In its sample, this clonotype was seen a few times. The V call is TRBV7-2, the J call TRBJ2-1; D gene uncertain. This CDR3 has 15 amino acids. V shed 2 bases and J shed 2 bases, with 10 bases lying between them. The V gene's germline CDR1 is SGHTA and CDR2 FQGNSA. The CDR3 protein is CASSLMVPPYNEQFF. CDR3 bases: TGTGCCAGCAGCTTAATGGTTCCCCCCTACAATGAGCAGTTCTTC. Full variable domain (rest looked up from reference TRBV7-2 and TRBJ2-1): GAGVSQSPSNKVTEKGKDVELRCDPISGHTALYWYRQSLGQGLEFLIYFQGNSAPDKSGLPSDRFSAERTGGSVSTLTIQRTQQEDSAVYLCASSLMVPPYNEQFFGPGTRLTVL.

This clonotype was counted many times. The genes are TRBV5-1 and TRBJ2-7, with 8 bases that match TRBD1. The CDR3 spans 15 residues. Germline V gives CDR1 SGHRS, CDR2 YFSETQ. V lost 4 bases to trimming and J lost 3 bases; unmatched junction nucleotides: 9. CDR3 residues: CASSTGQGWVYEQYF. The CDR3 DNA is TGCGCCAGCAGCACCGGACAGGGCTGGGTCTACGAGCAGTACTTC.

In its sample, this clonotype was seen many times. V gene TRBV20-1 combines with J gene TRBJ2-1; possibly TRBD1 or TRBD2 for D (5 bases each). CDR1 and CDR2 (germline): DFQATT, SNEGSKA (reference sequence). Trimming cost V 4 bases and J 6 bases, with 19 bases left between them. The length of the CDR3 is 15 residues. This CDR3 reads CSATHPLTGPNEQFF. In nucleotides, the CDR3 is TGCAGTGCTACTCATCCCTTGACGGGGCCCAATGAGCAGTTCTTC.

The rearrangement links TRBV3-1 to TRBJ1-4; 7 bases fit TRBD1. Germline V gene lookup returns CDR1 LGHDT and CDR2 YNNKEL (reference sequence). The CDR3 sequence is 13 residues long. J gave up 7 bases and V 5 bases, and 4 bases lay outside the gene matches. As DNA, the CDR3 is TGTGCCAGCAGCGACAGGGTAACTGAAAAACTGTTTTTT. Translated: CASSDRVTEKLFF. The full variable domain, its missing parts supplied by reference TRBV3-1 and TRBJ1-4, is DTAVSQTPKYLVTQMGNDKSIKCEQNLGHDTMYWYKQDSKKFLKIMFSYNNKELIINETVPNRFSPKSPDKAHLNLHINSLELGDSAVYFCASSDRVTEKLFFGSGTQLSVL.

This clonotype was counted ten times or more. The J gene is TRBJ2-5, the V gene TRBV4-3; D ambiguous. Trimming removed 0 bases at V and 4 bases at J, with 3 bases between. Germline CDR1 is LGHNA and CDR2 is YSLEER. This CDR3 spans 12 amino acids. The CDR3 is CASSQEGETQYF. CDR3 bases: TGCGCCAGCAGCCAAGAAGGAGAGACCCAGTACTTC.

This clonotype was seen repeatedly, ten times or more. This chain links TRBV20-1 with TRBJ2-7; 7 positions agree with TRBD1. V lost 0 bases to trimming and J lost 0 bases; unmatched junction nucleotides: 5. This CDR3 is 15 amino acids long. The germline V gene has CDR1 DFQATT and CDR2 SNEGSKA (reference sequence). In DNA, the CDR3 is TGCAGTGCTAGAGATCGGGACAGACTCTCCTACGAGCAGTACTTC. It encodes CSARDRDRLSYEQYF.

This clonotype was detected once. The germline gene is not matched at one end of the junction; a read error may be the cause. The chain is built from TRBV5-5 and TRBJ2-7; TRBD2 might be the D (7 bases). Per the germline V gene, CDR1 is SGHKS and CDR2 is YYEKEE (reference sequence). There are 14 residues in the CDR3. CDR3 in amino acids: CARSLEGGPYEQYF. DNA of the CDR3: TGTGCCCGCAGCTTGGAGGGGGGGCCCTACGAGCAGTACTTC.

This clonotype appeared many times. CDR3 sequence: CSARDKVPNTEAFF. The CDR3 DNA is TGCAGTGCTAGAGATAAGGTCCCGAACACTGAAGCTTTCTTT. This chain joins TRBV20-1 and TRBJ1-1, with D unresolved. CDR3 size: 14 residues. The germline V gene encodes CDR1 DFQATT and CDR2 SNEGSKA (reference sequence). Deletions cut 0 bases from V and 1 base from J, with 9 bases between.

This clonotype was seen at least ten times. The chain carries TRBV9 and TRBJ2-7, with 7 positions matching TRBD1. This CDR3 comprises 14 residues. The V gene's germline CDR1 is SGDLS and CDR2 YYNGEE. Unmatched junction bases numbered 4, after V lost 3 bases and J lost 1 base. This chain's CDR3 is CASSARQGSYEQYF. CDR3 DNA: TGTGCCAGCAGCGCAAGACAGGGATCCTACGAGCAGTACTTC.

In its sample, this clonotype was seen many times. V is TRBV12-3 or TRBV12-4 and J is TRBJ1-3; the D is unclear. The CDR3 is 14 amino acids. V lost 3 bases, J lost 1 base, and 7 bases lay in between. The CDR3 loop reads CASSFGGSGNTIYF. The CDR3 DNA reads TGTGCCAGCAGTTTCGGCGGATCTGGAAACACCATATATTTT.

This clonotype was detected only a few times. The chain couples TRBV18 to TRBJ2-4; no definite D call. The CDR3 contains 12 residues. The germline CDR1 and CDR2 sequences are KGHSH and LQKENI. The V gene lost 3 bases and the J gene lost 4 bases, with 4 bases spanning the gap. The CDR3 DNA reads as TGTGCCAGCTCACCTCAGAAAAACATTCAGTACTTC. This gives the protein CASSPQKNIQYF.

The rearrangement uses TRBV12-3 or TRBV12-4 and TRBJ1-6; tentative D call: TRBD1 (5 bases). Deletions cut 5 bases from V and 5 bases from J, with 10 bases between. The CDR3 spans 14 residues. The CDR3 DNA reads TGTGCCAGCAGTCCCGACAGAAATAATTCACCCCTCCACTTT. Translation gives CASSPDRNNSPLHF.

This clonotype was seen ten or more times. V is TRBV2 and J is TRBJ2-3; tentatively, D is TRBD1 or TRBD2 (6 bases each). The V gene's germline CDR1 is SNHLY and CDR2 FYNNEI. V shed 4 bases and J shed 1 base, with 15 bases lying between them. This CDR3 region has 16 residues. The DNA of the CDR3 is TGTGCCAGCAGTGCACAATCCGGGGGCGGCACAGATACGCAGTATTTT. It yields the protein CASSAQSGGGTDTQYF. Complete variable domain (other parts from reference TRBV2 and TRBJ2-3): EPEVTQTPSHQVTQMGQEVILRCVPISNHLYFYWYRQILGQKVEFLVSFYNNEISEKSEIFDDQFSVERPDGSNFTLKIRSTKLEDSAMYFCASSAQSGGGTDTQYFGPGTRLTVL.

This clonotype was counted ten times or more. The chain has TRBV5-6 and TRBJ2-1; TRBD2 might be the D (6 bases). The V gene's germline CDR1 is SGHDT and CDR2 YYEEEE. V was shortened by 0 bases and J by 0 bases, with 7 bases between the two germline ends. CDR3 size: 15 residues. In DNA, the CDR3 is TGTGCCAGCAGCTTGGGACTAGTCTCCTACAATGAGCAGTTCTTC. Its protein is CASSLGLVSYNEQFF.

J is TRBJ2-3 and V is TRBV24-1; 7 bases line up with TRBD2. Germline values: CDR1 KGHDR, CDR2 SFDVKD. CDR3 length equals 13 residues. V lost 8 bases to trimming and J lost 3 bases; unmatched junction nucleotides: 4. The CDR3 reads CATKLGGTDTQYF. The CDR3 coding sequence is TGTGCCACCAAACTGGGGGGGACAGATACGCAGTATTTT.

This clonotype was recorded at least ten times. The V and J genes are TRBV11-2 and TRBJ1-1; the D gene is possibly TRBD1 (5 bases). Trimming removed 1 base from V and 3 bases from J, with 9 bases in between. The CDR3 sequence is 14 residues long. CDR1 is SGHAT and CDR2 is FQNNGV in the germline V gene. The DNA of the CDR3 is TGTGCCAGCAGCTTAGGAGGGGAGGACACTGAAGCTTTCTTT. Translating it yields CASSLGGEDTEAFF.